The clone carrying this T cell receptor (beta chain) was observed once. Its antigen is unknown. The data were obtained in a study of T cells in localized non-small cell lung cancer. The assay was immunoSEQ multiplex PCR, and TCRdb's table has in-frame clones only and misses some. This table holds tens of thousands of clones, 85% to 90% found once. Study results and limitations: Heterogeneity remains possible, as sequencing covered one tumor region only.

The V segment lost 1 base and the J segment 5 bases; nucleotides outside the gene matches: 2. The CDR3 runs 14 residues. Germline assignment: CDR1 SGHTA and CDR2 FQGNSA. The rearrangement links TRBV7-2 to TRBJ2-5; 9 positions match TRBD2. The sequenced sample was peripheral blood, obtained before any cancer treatment. This TCR was sampled from a man between 18 and 55 years old with stage I lung adenocarcinoma. CDR3 in amino acids: CASSLGAGGETQYF. The CDR3 coding sequence is TGTGCCAGCAGCTTAGGTGCGGGGGGGGAGACCCAGTACTTC.